This TCR beta chain came from a study of T cell responses to AZD1222 COVID-19 vaccine. General observations from the study: Nearly half of spike-specific TCRs reportedly go after variant regions that carry no mutations.

Assay used: immunoSEQ multiplex PCR; TCRdb lists only in-frame clones, some missing. Of more than 90,000 clones in the sample, roughly 91% are singletons; the top ten hold about 4%. The V gene's germline CDR1 is MDHEN and CDR2 SYDVKM. Trimming took 4 bases from V and 1 from J, leaving 7 bases between them. CDR3 length: 13 amino acids. This clone was counted between two and nine times. Antigen unknown. The clonotype originates from an adult who received the AZD1222 COVID-19 vaccine. The source was peripheral blood, collected 28 days after the second AZD1222 dose. The chain has TRBV28 and TRBJ1-1; possibly TRBD1 for D (5 bases). The CDR3 here is CASSSQENTEAFF. CDR3 coding DNA: TGTGCCAGCAGTTCACAGGAGAACACTGAAGCTTTCTTT.